Listed below are T cell receptor beta chains from one sample, sequenced in a study of blood T cell repertoires in COVID-19. Clones were read by immunoSEQ multiplex PCR, and TCRdb kept only the in-frame ones, dropping some. Here the sample spans around 370,000 clones, approximately 90% being singletons. Material: peripheral blood. Receptor source: a woman younger than 35 who had recovered from COVID-19. Each CDR3 is given with its conserved first and last residue. Each record gives: J gene, D gene, V gene, clone size, CDR3 protein, CDR3 DNA. D genes are given only for firm matches. Where a row states a size, it is once, few, many or the class of an expanded clone; other rows omit it.

J gene: TRBJ2-3; D gene: TRBD2; V gene: TRBV20-1; clone size: NA; CDR3 protein: CSASSTSGSTDTQYF; CDR3 DNA: TGCAGTGCTAGTTCAACTAGCGGGAGCACAGATACGCAGTATTTT
J gene: TRBJ1-2; D gene: TRBD1; V gene: TRBV5-5; clone size: NA; CDR3 protein: CASTRGEHYGYTF; CDR3 DNA: TGTGCCAGCACCAGGGGGGAGCACTATGGCTACACCTTC
J gene: TRBJ2-5; D gene: TRBD2; V gene: TRBV14; clone size: NA; CDR3 protein: CASSPPPGLAYNETQYF; CDR3 DNA: TGTGCCAGCAGCCCACCCCCGGGACTAGCGTATAACGAGACCCAGTACTTC
J gene: TRBJ1-4; D gene: NA; V gene: TRBV19; clone size: NA; CDR3 protein: CASSYQTGTRANEKLFF; CDR3 DNA: TGTGCCAGTAGCTACCAGACAGGAACGAGGGCTAATGAAAAACTGTTTTTT
J gene: TRBJ1-3; D gene: NA; V gene: TRBV11-2; clone size: NA; CDR3 protein: CASSLDLAPGNTIYF; CDR3 DNA: TGTGCCAGCAGCTTGGACTTAGCCCCTGGAAACACCATATATTTT
J gene: TRBJ1-6; D gene: NA; V gene: TRBV29-1; clone size: NA; CDR3 protein: CSVRGGEDSPLHF; CDR3 DNA: TGCAGCGTCAGGGGTGGGGAAGATTCACCCCTCCACTTT
J gene: TRBJ1-2; D gene: NA; V gene: TRBV5-1; clone size: few; CDR3 protein: CASSLFAGRGYTF; CDR3 DNA: TGCGCCAGCAGCTTGTTTGCGGGGAGAGGCTACACCTTC
J gene: TRBJ1-2; D gene: NA; V gene: TRBV9; clone size: NA; CDR3 protein: CASSVAGDYGYTF; CDR3 DNA: TGTGCCAGCAGCGTAGCAGGGGACTATGGCTACACCTTC
J gene: TRBJ2-1; D gene: TRBD1; V gene: TRBV6-4; clone size: once; CDR3 protein: CASSRDRGSYNEQFF; CDR3 DNA: TGTGCCAGCAGCCGGGACAGGGGCTCCTACAATGAGCAGTTCTTC
J gene: TRBJ1-2; D gene: NA; V gene: TRBV5-6; clone size: NA; CDR3 protein: CASSLEQNYGYTF; CDR3 DNA: TGTGCCAGCAGCTTGGAGCAAAACTATGGCTACACCTTC
J gene: TRBJ1-2; D gene: NA; V gene: TRBV19; clone size: NA; CDR3 protein: CASSPRTGYGYTF; CDR3 DNA: TGTGCCAGTAGTCCCCGCACAGGGTATGGCTACACCTTC